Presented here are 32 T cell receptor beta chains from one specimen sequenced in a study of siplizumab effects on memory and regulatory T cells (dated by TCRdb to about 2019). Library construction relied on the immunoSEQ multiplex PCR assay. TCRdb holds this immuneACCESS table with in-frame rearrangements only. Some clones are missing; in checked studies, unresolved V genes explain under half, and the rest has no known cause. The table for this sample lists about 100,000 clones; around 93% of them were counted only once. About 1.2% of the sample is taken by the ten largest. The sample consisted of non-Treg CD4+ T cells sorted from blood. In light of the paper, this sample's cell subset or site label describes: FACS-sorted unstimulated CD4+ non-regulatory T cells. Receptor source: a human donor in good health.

DNA for the CDR3: TGCGCCAGCAGCGTGACTAGCGGGGTAGGGTCAAATGAGCAGTTCTTC. Amino acid sequence: CASSVTSGVGSNEQFF. The genes are TRBV5-1 and TRBJ2-1; TRBD2 agrees at 11 bases. After removal of 4 bases from V and 7 bases from J, the junction contained 10 bases not matched to a gene. This CDR3 region has 16 residues. Germline CDR1 reads SGHRS; CDR2 reads YFSETQ.

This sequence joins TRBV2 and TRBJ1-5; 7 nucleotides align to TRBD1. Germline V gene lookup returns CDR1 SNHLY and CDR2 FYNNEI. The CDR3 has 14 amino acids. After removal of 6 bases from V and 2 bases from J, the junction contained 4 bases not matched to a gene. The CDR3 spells CASSATGGNQPQHF. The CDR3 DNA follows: TGTGCCAGCAGCGCTACAGGGGGCAATCAGCCCCAGCATTTT.

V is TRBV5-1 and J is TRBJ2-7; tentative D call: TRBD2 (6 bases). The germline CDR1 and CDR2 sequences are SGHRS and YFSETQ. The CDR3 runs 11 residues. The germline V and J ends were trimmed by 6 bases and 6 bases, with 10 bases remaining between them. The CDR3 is CASTMEGEQYF. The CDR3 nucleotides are TGCGCCAGCACAATGGAGGGCGAGCAGTACTTC.

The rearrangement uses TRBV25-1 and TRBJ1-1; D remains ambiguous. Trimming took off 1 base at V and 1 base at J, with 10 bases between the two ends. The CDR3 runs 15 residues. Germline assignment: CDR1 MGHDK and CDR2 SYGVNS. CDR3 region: CASSESGGGNTEAFF. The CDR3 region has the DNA TGTGCCAGCAGTGAATCCGGAGGTGGGAACACTGAAGCTTTCTTT.

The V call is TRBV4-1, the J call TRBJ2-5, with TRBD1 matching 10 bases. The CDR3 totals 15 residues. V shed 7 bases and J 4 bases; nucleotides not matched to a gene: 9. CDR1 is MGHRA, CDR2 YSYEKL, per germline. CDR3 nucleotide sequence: TGCGCCAGCAAGGATCCGGGACAGGGGAGAGAGACCCAGTACTTC. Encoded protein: CASKDPGQGRETQYF.

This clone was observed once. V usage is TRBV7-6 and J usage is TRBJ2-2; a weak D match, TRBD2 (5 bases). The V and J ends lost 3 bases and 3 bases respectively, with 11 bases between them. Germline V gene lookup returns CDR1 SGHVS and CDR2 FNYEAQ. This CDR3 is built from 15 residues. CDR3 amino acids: CASSFPSGDTGELFF. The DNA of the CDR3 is TGTGCCAGCAGCTTTCCGTCCGGGGACACCGGGGAGCTGTTTTTT. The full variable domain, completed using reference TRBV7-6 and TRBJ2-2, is GAGVSQSPRYKVTKRGQDVALRCDPISGHVSLYWYRQALGQGPEFLTYFNYEAQQDKSGLPNDRFSAERPEGSISTLTIQRTEQRDSAMYRCASSFPSGDTGELFFGEGSRLTVL.

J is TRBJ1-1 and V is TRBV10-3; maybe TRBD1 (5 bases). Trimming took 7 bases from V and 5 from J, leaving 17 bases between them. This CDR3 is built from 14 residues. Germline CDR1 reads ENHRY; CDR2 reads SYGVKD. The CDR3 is CAITESGWGTEAFF. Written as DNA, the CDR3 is TGTGCCATCACCGAGTCGGGGTGGGGGACTGAAGCTTTCTTT.

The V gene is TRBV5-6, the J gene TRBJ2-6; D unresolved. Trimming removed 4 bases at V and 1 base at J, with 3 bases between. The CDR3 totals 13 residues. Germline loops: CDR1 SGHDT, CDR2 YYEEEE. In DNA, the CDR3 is TGTGCCAGCAGCCTATCTGGGGCCAACGTCCTGACTTTC. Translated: CASSLSGANVLTF.

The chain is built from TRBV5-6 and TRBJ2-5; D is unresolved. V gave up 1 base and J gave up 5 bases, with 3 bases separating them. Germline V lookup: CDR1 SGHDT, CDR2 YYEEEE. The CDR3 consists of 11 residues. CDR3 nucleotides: TGTGCCAGCAGCTTGAGGGAGACCCAGTACTTC. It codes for CASSLRETQYF.

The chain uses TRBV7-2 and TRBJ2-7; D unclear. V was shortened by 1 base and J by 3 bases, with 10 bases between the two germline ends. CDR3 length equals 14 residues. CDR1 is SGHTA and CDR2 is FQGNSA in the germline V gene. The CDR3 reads CASSLEGSRYEQYF. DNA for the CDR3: TGTGCCAGCAGCTTAGAAGGGTCGCGCTACGAGCAGTACTTC.

The CDR3 here is CASRGSLYEKLFF. For the CDR3, the DNA is TGTGCCAGCAGAGGGAGCTTGTATGAAAAACTGTTTTTT. The chain links TRBV6-5 to TRBJ1-4; D uncertain. The CDR3 has 13 amino acids. Trimming took off 6 bases at V and 6 bases at J, with 11 bases between the two ends. Germline lookup yields CDR1 MNHEY and CDR2 SVGAGI.

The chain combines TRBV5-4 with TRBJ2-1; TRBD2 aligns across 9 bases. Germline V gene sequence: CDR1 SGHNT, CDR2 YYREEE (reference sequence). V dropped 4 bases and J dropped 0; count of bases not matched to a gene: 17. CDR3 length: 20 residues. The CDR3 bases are TGTGCCAGCAGCGGCCACAGGGAATTAGCGGGAGTGGGCTCCTACAATGAGCAGTTCTTC. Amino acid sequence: CASSGHRELAGVGSYNEQFF.

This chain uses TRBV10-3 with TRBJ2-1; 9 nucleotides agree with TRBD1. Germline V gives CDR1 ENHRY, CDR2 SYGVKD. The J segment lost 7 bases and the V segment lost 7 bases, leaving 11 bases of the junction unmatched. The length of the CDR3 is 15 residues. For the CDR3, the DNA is TGTGCCATCACAGACTCCGGGACAGGGTTTAATGAGCAGTTCTTC. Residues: CAITDSGTGFNEQFF.

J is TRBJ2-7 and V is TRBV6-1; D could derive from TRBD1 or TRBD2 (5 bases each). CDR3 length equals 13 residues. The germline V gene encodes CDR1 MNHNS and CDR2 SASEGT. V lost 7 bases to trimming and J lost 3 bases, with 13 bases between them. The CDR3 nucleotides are TGTGCCAGCACCGGGACCCGCGGCTACGAGCAGTACTTC. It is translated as CASTGTRGYEQYF.

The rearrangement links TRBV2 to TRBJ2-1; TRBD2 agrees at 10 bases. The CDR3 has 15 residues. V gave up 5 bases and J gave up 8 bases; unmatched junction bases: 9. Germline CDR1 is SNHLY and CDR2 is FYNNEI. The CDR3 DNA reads TGTGCCAGCAGTTGGGAGGCTAGCGGGAGCGATGAGCAGTTCTTC. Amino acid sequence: CASSWEASGSDEQFF.

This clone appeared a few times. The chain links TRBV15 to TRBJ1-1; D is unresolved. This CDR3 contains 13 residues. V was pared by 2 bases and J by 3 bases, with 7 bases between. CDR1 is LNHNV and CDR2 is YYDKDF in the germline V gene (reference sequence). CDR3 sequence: CATSRQTYTEAFF. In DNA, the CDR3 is TGTGCCACCAGCAGACAGACCTACACTGAAGCTTTCTTT.

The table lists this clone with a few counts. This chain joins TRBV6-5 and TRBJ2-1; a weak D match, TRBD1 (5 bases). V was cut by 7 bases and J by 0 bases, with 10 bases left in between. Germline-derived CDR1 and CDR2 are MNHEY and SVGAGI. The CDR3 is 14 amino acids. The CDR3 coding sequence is TGTGCCAGCAAGACAGCGAGCTCCTACAATGAGCAGTTCTTC. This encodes CASKTASSYNEQFF.

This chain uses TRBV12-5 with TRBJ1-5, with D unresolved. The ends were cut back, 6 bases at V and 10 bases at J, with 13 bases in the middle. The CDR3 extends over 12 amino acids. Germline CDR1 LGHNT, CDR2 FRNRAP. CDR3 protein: CASGLDGTPQHF. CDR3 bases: TGTGCTAGTGGCCTTGACGGAACTCCCCAGCATTTT.

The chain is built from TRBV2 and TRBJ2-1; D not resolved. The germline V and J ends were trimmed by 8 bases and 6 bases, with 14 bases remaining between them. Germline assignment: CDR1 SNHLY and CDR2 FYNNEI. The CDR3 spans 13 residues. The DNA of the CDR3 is TGTGCCAGCTCCGTCCGGCAGATCAATGAGCAGTTCTTC. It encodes CASSVRQINEQFF.

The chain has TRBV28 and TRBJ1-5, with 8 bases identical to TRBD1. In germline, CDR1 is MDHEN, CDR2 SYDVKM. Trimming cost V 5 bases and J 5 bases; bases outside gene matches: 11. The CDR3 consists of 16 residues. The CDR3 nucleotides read TGTGCCAGCAGTAAAGGACAGGGTCGTTTCCATCAGCCCCAGCATTTT. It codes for CASSKGQGRFHQPQHF.

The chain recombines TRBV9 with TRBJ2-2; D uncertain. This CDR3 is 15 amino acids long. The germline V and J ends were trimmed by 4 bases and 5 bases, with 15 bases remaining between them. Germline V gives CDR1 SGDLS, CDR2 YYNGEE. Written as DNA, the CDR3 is TGTGCCAGCAGCCCCGGGTCACACACAACCGGGGAGCTGTTTTTT. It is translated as CASSPGSHTTGELFF.

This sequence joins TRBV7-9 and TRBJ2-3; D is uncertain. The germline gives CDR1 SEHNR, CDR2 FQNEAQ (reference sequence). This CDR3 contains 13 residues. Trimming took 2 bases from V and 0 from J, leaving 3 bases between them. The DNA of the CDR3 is TGTGCCAGCAGCTTATTAAGCACAGATACGCAGTATTTT. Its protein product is CASSLLSTDTQYF.

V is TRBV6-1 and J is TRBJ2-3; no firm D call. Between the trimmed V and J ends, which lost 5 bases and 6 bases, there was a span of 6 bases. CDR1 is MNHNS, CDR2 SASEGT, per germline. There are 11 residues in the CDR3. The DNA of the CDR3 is TGTGCCAGCAGTATGAGGGATACGCAGTATTTT. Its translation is CASSMRDTQYF.

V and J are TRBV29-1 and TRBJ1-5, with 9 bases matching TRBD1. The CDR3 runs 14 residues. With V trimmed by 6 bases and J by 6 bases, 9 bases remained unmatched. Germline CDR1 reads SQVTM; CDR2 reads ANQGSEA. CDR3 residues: CSVLGTGNSQPQHF. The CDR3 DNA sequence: TGCAGCGTGCTCGGGACAGGGAATAGTCAGCCCCAGCATTTT.

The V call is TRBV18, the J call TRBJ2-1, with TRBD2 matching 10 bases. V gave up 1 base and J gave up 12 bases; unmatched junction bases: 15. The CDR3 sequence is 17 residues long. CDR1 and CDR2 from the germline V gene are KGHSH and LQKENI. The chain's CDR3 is CASSPRLAGVDPGGQFF. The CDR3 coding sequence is TGTGCCAGCTCACCACGGCTAGCGGGAGTAGACCCGGGAGGGCAGTTCTTC.

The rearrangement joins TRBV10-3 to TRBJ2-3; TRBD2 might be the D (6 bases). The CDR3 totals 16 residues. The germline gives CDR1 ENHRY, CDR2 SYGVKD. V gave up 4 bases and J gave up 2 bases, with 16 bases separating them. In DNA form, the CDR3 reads TGTGCCATCAGTGGGAGGTGGGCGGGGCCCACAGATACGCAGTATTTT. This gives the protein CAISGRWAGPTDTQYF.

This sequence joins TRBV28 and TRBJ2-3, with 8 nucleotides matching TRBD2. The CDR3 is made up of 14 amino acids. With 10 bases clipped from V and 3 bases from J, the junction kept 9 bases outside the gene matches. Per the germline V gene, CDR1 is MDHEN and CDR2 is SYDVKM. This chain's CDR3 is CAIRGGRRTDTQYF. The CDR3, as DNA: TGTGCCATCCGCGGGGGGCGTCGAACAGATACGCAGTATTTT.

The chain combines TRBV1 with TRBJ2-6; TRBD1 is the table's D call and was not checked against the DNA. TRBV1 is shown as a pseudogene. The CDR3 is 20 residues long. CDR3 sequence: CTSSQGGWDREPSGANVLTF. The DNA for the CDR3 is TGCACCAGCAGCCAAGGGGGGTGGGACAGGGAACCCTCTGGGGCCAACGTCCTGACTTTC.

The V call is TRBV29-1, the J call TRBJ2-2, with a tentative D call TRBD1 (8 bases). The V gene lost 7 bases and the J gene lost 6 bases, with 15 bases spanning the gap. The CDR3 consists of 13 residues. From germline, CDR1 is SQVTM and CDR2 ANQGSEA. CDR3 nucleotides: TGCAGCGCCGGAACAGGGGGGGCCGGGGAGCTGTTTTTT. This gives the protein CSAGTGGAGELFF.

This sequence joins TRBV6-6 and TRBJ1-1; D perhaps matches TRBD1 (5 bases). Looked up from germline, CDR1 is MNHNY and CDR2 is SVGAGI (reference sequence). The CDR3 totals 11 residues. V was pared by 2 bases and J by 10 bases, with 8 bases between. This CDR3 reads CASSYRGGAFF. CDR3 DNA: TGTGCCAGCAGTTACCGGGGGGGAGCTTTCTTT.

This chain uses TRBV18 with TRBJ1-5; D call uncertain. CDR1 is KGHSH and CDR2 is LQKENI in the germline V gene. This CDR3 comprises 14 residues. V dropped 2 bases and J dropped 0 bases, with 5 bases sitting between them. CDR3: CASSPADSNQPQHF. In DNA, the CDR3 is TGTGCCAGCTCACCAGCGGATAGCAATCAGCCCCAGCATTTT.

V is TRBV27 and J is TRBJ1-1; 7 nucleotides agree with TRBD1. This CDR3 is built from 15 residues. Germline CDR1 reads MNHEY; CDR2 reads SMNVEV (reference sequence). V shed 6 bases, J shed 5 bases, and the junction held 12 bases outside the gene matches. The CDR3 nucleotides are TGTGCCAGCAGCTCAGGGAGGGGGCGGAGGACTGAAGCTTTCTTT. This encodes CASSSGRGRRTEAFF.